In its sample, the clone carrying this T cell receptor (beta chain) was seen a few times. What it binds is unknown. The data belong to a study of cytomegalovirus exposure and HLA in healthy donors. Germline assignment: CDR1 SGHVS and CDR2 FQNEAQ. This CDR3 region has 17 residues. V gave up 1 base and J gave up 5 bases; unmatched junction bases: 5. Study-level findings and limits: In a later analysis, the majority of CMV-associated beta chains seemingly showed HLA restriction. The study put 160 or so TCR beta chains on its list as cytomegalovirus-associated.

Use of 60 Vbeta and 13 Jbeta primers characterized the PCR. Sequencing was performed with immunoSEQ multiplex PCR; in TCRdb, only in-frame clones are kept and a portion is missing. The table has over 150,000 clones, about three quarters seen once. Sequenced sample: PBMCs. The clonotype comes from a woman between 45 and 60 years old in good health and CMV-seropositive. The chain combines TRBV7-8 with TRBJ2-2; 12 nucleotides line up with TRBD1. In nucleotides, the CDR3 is TGTGCCAGCAGCTTAGGGTGGGACAGGGGGCATACCGGGGAGCTGTTTTTT. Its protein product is CASSLGWDRGHTGELFF. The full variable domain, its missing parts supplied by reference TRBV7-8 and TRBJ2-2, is GAGVSQSPRYKVAKRGQDVALRCDPISGHVSLFWYQQALGQGPEFLTYFQNEAQLDKSGLPSDRFFAERPEGSVSTLKIQRTQQEDSAVYLCASSLGWDRGHTGELFFGEGSRLTVL.